The sample holds a few counts of the clone carrying this T cell receptor beta chain. As yet, its antigen is unknown. This specimen comes from a study of response to subunit inactivated influenza vaccine. Study-wide points: The authors proposed limited new T cell recruitment per seasonal influenza vaccination.

The germline V gene encodes CDR1 SGHRS and CDR2 YFSETQ. The CDR3 has 14 amino acids. Between the trimmed V and J ends, which lost 2 bases and 7 bases, there was a span of 10 bases. Using its own MiXCR run on the RT-PCR reads, TCRdb lists one record per CDR3 protein. The sample carries about 780,000 distinct CDR3 sequences, approximately 17% recorded once. The receptor's source is a man in his fifties who received an inactivated influenza vaccine. This chain links TRBV5-1 with TRBJ1-6, with D possibly TRBD1 on 6 matching bases. Material: PBMCs from blood, obtained about 5 days after vaccination. CDR3 nucleotide sequence: TGCGCCAGCAGCTTCGGACAGCAAAATTCACCCCTCCACTTT. Encoded protein: CASSFGQQNSPLHF.